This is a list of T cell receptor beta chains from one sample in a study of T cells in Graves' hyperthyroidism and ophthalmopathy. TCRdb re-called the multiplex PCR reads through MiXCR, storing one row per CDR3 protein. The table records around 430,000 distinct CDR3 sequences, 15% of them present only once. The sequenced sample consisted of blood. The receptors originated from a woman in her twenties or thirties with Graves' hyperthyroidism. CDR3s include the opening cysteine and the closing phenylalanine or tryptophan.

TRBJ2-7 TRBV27 CASSFSRSYEQYF
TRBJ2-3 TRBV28 CAGTSGRADTQYF
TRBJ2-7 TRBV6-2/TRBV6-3 CASSPPVRYEQYF
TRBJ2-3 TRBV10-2 CASSVPSGTSTDTQYF
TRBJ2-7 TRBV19 CASSTATGYEQYF
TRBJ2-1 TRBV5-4 CASSLAGWGGNEQFF
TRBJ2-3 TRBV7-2 CASSFEPGNTQYF
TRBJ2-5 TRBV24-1 CATSGAGLQETQYF
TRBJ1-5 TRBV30 CAWTAGLNQPQHF
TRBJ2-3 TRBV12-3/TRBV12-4 CATGTSGRTQYF
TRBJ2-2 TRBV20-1 CSAKREGLTAGELFF
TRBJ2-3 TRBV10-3 CAIGAGSGRTDTQYF
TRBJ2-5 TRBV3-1 CASSHIPSGTQETQYF
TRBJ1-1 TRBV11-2 CASSLSWVGNTEAFF
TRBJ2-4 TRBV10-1 CASSASLREGAIQYF
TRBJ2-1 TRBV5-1 CASSVDSSYNEQFF
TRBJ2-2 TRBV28 CASRTDKRGGGELFF
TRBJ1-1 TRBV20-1 CSAPNNRANTEAFF
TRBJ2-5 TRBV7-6 CASSPRRFTGSRETQYF
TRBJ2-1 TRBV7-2 CASSLDPRSGGGSYNEQFF
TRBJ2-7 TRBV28 CASNPSGRVYEQYF
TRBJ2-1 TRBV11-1 CATRQRNTGRNEQFF
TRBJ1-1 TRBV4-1 CASSQAITARTEAFF
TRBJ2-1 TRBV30 CAWSVFTGENEQFF
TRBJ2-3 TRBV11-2 CASRPLRDYLTDTQYF
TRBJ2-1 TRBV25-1 CASRLAGKGDEQFF
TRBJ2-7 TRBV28 CASSTPEASYEQYF
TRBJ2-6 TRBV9 CASSVGNSGANVLTF
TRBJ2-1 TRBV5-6 CASSLTGIYNEQFF
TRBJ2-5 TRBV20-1 CSALTSGETQYF
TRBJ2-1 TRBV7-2 CASSLAASGGTYNEQFF
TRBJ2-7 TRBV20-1 CSALPTRLAGYSYEQYF
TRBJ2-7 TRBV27 CASSLAGLFHEQYF
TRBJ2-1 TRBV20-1 CSGGGSWGNEQFF
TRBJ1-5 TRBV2 CASRRTGQPQHF
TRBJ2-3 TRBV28 CASRSLKKTGQGVSDTQYF
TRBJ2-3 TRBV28 CASSSGRRTDTQYF
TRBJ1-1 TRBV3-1 CASSQVAGNTEAFF
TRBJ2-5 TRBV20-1 CSAWGEGPETQYF
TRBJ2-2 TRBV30 CAWSVNRLTGELFF
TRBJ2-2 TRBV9 CASSVVVYQNTGELFF
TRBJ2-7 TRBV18 CASSPRDTAYEQYF
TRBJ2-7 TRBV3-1 CASTPFREGHEQYF
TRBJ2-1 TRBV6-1 CASRNLGQNNEQFF